These 7 T cell receptor beta chains were sequenced from one sample in a study of T cell responses to AZD1222 COVID-19 vaccine. Only in-frame clones appear in the TCRdb table, and some are missing; sequencing was by immunoSEQ multiplex PCR. The sample records some 140,000 clones, roughly 90% being singletons. The source material was peripheral blood, sampled on day 0 of AZD1222 vaccination. The origin of the receptors is an adult in good health.

This rearrangement joins TRBV11-2 to TRBJ2-5; 9 bases fit TRBD1. CDR3 length: 17 amino acids. Unmatched junction bases numbered 13, after V lost 3 bases and J lost 5 bases. The germline V gene encodes CDR1 SGHAT and CDR2 FQNNGV. The CDR3: CASSFTSGTGSFETQYF. The CDR3 nucleotides read TGTGCCAGCAGCTTCACCAGCGGGACAGGGAGTTTCGAGACCCAGTACTTC. Together with reference TRBV11-2 and TRBJ2-5, the CDR3 gives the full variable domain: EAGVAQSPRYKIIEKRQSVAFWCNPISGHATLYWYQQILGQGPKLLIQFQNNGVVDDSQLPKDRFSAERLKGVDSTLKIQPAKLEDSAVYLCASSFTSGTGSFETQYFGPGTRLLVL.

V is TRBV7-6 and J is TRBJ2-2; 8 nucleotides align to TRBD2. The germline V gene has CDR1 SGHVS and CDR2 FNYEAQ. The CDR3 loop spans 19 amino acids. V shed 5 bases, J shed 5 bases, and the junction held 19 bases outside the gene matches. CDR3: CASSPHWSWTSTDTGELFF. In DNA form, the CDR3 reads TGTGCCAGCAGCCCCCACTGGAGCTGGACTAGCACAGATACCGGGGAGCTGTTTTTT.

The chain recombines TRBV10-3 with TRBJ2-1; TRBD1 might be the D (6 bases). This CDR3 is built from 13 residues. Germline lookup yields CDR1 ENHRY and CDR2 SYGVKD. V lost 10 bases and J 7 bases, leaving 17 bases between the germline ends. CDR3 region: CASHRESVNEQFF. The CDR3 DNA reads TGTGCCAGCCACAGGGAATCCGTTAATGAGCAGTTCTTC.

The rearrangement links TRBV5-4 to TRBJ2-3; tentative D call: TRBD1 (6 bases). Trimming pared 4 bases from V and 1 base from J, leaving 19 bases between. The V gene's germline CDR1 is SGHNT and CDR2 YYREEE (reference sequence). This CDR3 has 17 residues. CDR3 in amino acids: CASSPKLQGRGTDTQYF. CDR3 bases: TGTGCCAGCAGCCCTAAATTACAGGGCAGGGGCACAGATACGCAGTATTTT. The whole variable domain, filled in from reference TRBV5-4 and TRBJ2-3, reads ETGVTQSPTHLIKTRGQQVTLRCSSQSGHNTVSWYQQALGQGPQFIFQYYREEENGRGNFPPRFSGLQFPNYSSELNVNALELDDSALYLCASSPKLQGRGTDTQYFGPGTRLTVL.

The rearrangement links TRBV5-1 to TRBJ1-2, with D uncertain. V lost 0 bases, J lost 2 bases, and 5 bases lay in between. This CDR3 comprises 13 residues. Germline V gives CDR1 SGHRS, CDR2 YFSETQ. The CDR3 region is CASSLVGNYGYTF. CDR3 DNA: TGCGCCAGCAGCTTGGTTGGGAACTATGGCTACACCTTC.

The chain recombines TRBV10-2 with TRBJ1-6; D may be TRBD1 (5 bases). The CDR3 loop spans 15 amino acids. The V gene's germline CDR1 is WSHSY and CDR2 SAAADI. V gave up 6 bases and J gave up 7 bases, with 16 bases separating them. The CDR3 DNA reads TGCGCCAGCAGGAGATTTGGGGGGACGAATTCACCCCTCCACTTT. Translated: CASRRFGGTNSPLHF.

The chain recombines TRBV2 with TRBJ1-2; D unclear. Trimming left V 3 bases short and J 1 base short, with 6 bases between. CDR1 and CDR2 (germline): SNHLY, FYNNEI. The length of the CDR3 is 13 residues. The CDR3 loop is CASSETDNYGYTF. In DNA form, the CDR3 reads TGTGCCAGCAGTGAGACCGATAACTATGGCTACACCTTC.